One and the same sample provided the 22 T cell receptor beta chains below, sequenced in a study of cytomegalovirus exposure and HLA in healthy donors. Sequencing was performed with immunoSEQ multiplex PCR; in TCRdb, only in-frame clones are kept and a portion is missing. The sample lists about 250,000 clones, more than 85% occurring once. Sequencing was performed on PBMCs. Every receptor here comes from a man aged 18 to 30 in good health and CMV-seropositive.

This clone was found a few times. Here the CDR3 DNA reads TGTGCCAGCAGTTTCGGCGGCCAGCTAAACTATGGCTACACCTTC. As protein: CASSFGGQLNYGYTF. V is TRBV27 and J is TRBJ1-2; D not resolved. The CDR3 length is 15 residues. The V end was cut by 3 bases, the J end by 2 bases, with 13 bases between. The germline CDR1 and CDR2 sequences are MNHEY and SMNVEV (reference sequence).

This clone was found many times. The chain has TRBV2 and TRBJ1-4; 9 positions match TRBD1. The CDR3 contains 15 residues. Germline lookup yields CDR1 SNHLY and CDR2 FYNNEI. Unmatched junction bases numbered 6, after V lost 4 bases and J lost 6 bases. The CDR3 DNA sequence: TGTGCCAGCAGTGCTCACAGGGGGCGCGATGAAAAACTGTTTTTT. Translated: CASSAHRGRDEKLFF.

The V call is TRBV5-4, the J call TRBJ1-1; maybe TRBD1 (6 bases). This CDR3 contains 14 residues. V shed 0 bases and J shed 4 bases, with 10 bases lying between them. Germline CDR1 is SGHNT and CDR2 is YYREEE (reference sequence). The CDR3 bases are TGTGCCAGCAGCTTGGAGGGGGGGCGCACTGAAGCTTTCTTT. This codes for CASSLEGGRTEAFF. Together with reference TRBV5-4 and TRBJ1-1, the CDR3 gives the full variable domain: ETGVTQSPTHLIKTRGQQVTLRCSSQSGHNTVSWYQQALGQGPQFIFQYYREEENGRGNFPPRFSGLQFPNYSSELNVNALELDDSALYLCASSLEGGRTEAFFGQGTRLTVV.

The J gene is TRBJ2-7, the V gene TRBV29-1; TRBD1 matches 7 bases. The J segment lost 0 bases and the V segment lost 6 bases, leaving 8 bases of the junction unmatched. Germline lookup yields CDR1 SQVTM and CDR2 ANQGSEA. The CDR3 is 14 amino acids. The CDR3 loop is CSVEQGKNSYEQYF. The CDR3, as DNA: TGCAGCGTGGAACAGGGGAAGAACTCCTACGAGCAGTACTTC.

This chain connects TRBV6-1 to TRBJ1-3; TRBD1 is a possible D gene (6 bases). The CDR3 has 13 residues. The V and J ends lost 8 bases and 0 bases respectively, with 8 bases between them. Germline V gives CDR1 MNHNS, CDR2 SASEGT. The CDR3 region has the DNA TGTGCCAGCGTGGACAGCTCTGGAAACACCATATATTTT. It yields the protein CASVDSSGNTIYF.

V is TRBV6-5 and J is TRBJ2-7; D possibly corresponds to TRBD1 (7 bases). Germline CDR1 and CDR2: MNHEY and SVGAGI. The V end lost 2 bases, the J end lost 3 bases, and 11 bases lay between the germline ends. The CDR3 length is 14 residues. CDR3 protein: CASSYGGTDYEQYF. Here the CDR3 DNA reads TGTGCCAGCAGTTACGGCGGGACAGACTACGAGCAGTACTTC.

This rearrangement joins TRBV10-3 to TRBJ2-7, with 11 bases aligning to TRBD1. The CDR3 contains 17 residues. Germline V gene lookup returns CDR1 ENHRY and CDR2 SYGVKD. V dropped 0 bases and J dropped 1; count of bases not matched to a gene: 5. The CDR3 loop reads CAISESNRDRGSYEQYF. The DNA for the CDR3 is TGTGCCATCAGTGAGTCGAATAGGGACAGGGGGTCCTACGAGCAGTACTTC.

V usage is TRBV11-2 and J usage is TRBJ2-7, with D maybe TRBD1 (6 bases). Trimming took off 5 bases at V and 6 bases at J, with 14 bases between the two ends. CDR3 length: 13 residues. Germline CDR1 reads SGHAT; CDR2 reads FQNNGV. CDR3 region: CASSPDRSGEQYF. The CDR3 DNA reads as TGTGCCAGCAGCCCCGACAGGTCCGGCGAGCAGTACTTC.

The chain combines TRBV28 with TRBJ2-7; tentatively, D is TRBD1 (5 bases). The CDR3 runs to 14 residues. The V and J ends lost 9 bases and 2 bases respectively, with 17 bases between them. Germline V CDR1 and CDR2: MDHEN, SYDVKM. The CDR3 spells CARNEQASTYEQYF. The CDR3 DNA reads TGTGCCAGAAACGAACAGGCCTCTACCTACGAGCAGTACTTC.

CDR3 sequence (DNA): TGTGCCATCAGTGAGTCGTATCGGACTAGCGGTTACAATGAGCAGTTCTTC. It encodes CAISESYRTSGYNEQFF. V and J are TRBV10-3 and TRBJ2-1, with 10 bases identical to TRBD2. Germline values: CDR1 ENHRY, CDR2 SYGVKD. This CDR3 region has 17 residues. Trimming removed 0 bases from V and 4 bases from J; junction bases left unmatched: 6.

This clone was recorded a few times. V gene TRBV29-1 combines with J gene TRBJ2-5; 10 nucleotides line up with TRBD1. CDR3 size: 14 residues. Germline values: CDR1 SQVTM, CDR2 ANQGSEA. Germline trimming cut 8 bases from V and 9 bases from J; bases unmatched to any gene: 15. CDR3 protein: CSTLFGTGAEAQYF. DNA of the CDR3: TGCAGCACCCTATTTGGGACAGGGGCCGAGGCCCAGTACTTC.

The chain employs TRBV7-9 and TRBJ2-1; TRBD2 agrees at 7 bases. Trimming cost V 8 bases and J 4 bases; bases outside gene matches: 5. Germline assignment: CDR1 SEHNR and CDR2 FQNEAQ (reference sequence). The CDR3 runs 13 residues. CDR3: CASRSGFYNEQFF. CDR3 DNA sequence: TGTGCCAGCCGTAGCGGGTTTTACAATGAGCAGTTCTTC.

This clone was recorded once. The CDR3 DNA reads TGTGCCAGCAGCTTAAACCTATGGCAGGGGGCCGGTGGCTACACCTTC. Protein: CASSLNLWQGAGGYTF. The rearrangement uses TRBV7-2 and TRBJ1-2; 8 nucleotides line up with TRBD1. The junction had 12 bases not matched to a gene; V was cut back by 2 bases and J by 7 bases. The germline V gene has CDR1 SGHTA and CDR2 FQGNSA. This CDR3 comprises 16 residues.

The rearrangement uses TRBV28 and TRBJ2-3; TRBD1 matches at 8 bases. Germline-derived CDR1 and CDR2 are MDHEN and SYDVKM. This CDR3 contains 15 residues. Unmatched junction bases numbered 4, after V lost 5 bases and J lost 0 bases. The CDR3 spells CASSLRDRSTDTQYF. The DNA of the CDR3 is TGTGCCAGCAGTCTCCGGGACAGGAGCACAGATACGCAGTATTTT. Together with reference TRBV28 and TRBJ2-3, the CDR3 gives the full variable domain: DVKVTQSSRYLVKRTGEKVFLECVQDMDHENMFWYRQDPGLGLRLIYFSYDVKMKEKGDIPEGYSVSREKKERFSLILESASTNQTSMYLCASSLRDRSTDTQYFGPGTRLTVL.

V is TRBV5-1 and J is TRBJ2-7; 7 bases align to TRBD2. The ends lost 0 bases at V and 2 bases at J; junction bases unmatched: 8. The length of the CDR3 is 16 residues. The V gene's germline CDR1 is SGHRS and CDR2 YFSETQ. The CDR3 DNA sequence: TGCGCCAGCAGCTTGGAGGTAGCGGGCCTTACCTACGAGCAGTACTTC. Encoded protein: CASSLEVAGLTYEQYF.

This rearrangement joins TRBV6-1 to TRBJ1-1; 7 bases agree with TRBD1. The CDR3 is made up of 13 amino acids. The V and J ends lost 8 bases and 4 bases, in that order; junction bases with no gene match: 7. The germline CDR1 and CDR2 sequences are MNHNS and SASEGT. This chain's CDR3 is CASSRQGFTEAFF. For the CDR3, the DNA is TGTGCCAGCTCAAGACAGGGTTTCACTGAAGCTTTCTTT.

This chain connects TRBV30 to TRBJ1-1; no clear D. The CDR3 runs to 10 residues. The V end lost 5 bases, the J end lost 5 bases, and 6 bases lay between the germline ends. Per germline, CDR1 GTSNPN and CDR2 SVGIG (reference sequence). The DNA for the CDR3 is TGTGCCTGGGCGGGAACTGAAGCTTTCTTT. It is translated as CAWAGTEAFF.

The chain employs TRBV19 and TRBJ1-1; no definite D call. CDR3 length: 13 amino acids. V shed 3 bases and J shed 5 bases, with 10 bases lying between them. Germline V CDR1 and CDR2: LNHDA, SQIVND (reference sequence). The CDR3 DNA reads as TGTGCCAGTAGTATGGCGAGAGGGACTGAAGCTTTCTTT. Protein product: CASSMARGTEAFF.

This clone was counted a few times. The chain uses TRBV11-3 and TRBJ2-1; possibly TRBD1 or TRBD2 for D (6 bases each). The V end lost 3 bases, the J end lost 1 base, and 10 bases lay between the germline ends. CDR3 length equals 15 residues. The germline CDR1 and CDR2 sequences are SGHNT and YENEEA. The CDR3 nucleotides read TGTGCCAGCAGCTTCGGGGGCAGTTCCTACAATGAGCAGTTCTTC. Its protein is CASSFGGSSYNEQFF.

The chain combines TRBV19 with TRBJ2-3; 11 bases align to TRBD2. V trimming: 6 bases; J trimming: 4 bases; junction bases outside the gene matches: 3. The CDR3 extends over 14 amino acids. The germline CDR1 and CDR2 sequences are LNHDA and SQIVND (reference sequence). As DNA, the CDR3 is TGTGCCAGTAGACTAGCGGGAGCATCAGATACGCAGTATTTT. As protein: CASRLAGASDTQYF.

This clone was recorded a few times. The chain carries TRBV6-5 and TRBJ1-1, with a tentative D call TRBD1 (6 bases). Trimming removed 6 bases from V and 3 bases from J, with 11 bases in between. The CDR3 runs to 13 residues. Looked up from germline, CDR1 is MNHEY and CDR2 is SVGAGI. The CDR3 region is CASSATGHTEAFF. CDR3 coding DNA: TGTGCCAGCAGCGCTACAGGGCACACTGAAGCTTTCTTT.

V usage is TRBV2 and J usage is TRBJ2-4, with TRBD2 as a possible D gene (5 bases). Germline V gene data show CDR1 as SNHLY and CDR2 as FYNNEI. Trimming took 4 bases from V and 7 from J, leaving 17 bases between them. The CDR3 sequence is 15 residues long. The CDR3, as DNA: TGTGCCAGCAGTGGGTATCGGGGTCTGGGGAACATTCAGTACTTC. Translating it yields CASSGYRGLGNIQYF.